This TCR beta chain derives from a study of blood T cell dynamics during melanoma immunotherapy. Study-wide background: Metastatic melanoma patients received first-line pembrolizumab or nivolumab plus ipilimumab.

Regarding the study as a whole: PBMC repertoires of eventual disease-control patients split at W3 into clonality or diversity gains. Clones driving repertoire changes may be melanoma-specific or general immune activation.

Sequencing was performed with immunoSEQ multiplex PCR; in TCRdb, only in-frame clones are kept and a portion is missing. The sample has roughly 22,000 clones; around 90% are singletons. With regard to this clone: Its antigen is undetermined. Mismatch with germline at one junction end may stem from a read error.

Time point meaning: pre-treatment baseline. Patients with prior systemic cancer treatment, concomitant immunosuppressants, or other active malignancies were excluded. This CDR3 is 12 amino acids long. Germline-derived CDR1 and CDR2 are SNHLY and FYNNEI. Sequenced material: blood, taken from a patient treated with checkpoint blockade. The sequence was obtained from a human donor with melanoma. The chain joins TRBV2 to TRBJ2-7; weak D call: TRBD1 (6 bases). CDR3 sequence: CASSERWPGADF. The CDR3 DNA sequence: TGTGCCAGCAGTGAACGTTGGCCAGGGGCCGACTTC.